The 29 T cell receptor beta chains below come from one sample, sequenced in a study of identical twins. TCRdb reanalysed the 5' RACE reads using MiXCR and keeps one entry per CDR3 protein. Among about 340,000 distinct CDR3 sequences listed, around an eighth were seen once. The same specimen was also included in a second study, on yellow fever vaccine responses in identical twins.

The sequencing input was CD8+ T cells sorted from blood. The receptors stem from a woman younger than 30 in good health.

Only a few counts were recorded for this clonotype. The rearrangement joins TRBV27 to TRBJ1-2, with 7 bases fitting TRBD1. The CDR3 has 14 residues. Trimming cost V 8 bases and J 4 bases; bases outside gene matches: 10. The V gene's germline CDR1 is MNHEY and CDR2 SMNVEV (reference sequence). The CDR3 is CASGDSPSLYGYTF. The CDR3 DNA follows: TGTGCCAGCGGGGACAGCCCTAGCCTCTATGGCTACACCTTC.

This clonotype has more than one count but fewer than ten. The chain couples TRBV7-8 to TRBJ2-2, with D uncertain. CDR1 and CDR2 (germline): SGHVS, FQNEAQ. The V and J ends lost 1 base and 3 bases respectively, with 3 bases between them. The length of the CDR3 is 13 residues. Here the CDR3 DNA reads TGTGCCAGCAGCTTAGACCACACCGGGGAGCTGTTTTTT. Protein: CASSLDHTGELFF.

This clonotype came up many times. The genes are TRBV7-9 and TRBJ1-6, with unresolved D. Germline CDR1 SEHNR, CDR2 FQNEAQ (reference sequence). This CDR3 has 13 amino acids. Trimming took off 5 bases at V and 7 bases at J, with 9 bases between the two ends. This chain's CDR3 is CASSPTENSPLHF. The CDR3 DNA is TGTGCCAGCAGCCCCACAGAGAATTCACCCCTCCACTTT.

This clonotype has ten or more counts. The chain links TRBV4-2 to TRBJ1-2; no reliable D call. Between the trimmed V and J ends, which lost 1 base and 1 base, there was a span of 7 bases. Germline V CDR1 and CDR2: LGHNA, YNFKEQ. The CDR3 runs to 14 residues. CDR3 region: CASSQGGFNYGYTF. In DNA, the CDR3 is TGTGCCAGCAGCCAAGGCGGGTTTAACTATGGCTACACCTTC.

At least ten counts were recorded for this clonotype. The chain uses TRBV19 and TRBJ1-5; no reliable D call. The CDR3 consists of 13 residues. V gave up 7 bases and J gave up 2 bases, with 9 bases separating them. Germline V gene data show CDR1 as LNHDA and CDR2 as SQIVND (reference sequence). The CDR3 here is CASMWGGNQPQHF. CDR3 coding DNA: TGTGCCAGTATGTGGGGAGGCAATCAGCCCCAGCATTTT.

The chain recombines TRBV15 with TRBJ2-5; D possibly uses TRBD1 or TRBD2 (5 bases each). The CDR3 runs to 16 residues. V gave up 3 bases and J gave up 5 bases, with 19 bases separating them. Germline CDR1 reads LNHNV; CDR2 reads YYDKDF (reference sequence). Written as DNA, the CDR3 is TGTGCCACCAGCAGCCTGGATGGGGGTTCCAGCGAGACCCAGTACTTC. It specifies CATSSLDGGSSETQYF.

This sequence joins TRBV20-1 and TRBJ2-1; a possible D gene is TRBD1 (5 bases). Germline values: CDR1 DFQATT, CDR2 SNEGSKA (reference sequence). V lost 3 bases to trimming and J lost 8 bases, with 14 bases between them. The CDR3 length is 13 residues. CDR3 protein: CSASGRATDEQFF. The CDR3 DNA reads as TGCAGTGCTAGCGGCAGGGCTACAGATGAGCAGTTCTTC.

Many counts were recorded for this clonotype. The rearrangement links TRBV6-2 or TRBV6-3 to TRBJ2-1, with TRBD2 matching 9 bases. The ends lost 4 bases at V and 5 bases at J; junction bases unmatched: 12. The CDR3 runs 17 residues. Germline CDR1 MNHEY, CDR2 SVGEGT. The CDR3 sequence: CASSSGREGILNNEQFF. CDR3 bases: TGTGCCAGCAGTTCTGGGCGGGAGGGCATTCTCAACAATGAGCAGTTCTTC.

This clonotype occurred a few times. The CDR3 region has the DNA TGTGCCAGCAGCAAAGAATCCCTCGACGAGCAGTACTTC. Encoded protein: CASSKESLDEQYF. The V gene is TRBV21-1, the J gene TRBJ2-7; TRBD2, the D gene given by the table, was not confirmed from the DNA. TRBV21-1 is a recognized pseudogene. The CDR3 totals 13 residues.

This clonotype occurred a few times. The chain combines TRBV24-1 with TRBJ2-3; D uncertain. The V gene's germline CDR1 is KGHDR and CDR2 SFDVKD. The CDR3 sequence is 13 residues long. Trimming left V 5 bases short and J 2 bases short, with 7 bases between. The CDR3 protein is CATSVDSTDTQYF. The CDR3 DNA sequence: TGTGCCACCAGTGTTGACTCCACAGATACGCAGTATTTT.

In this sample, this clonotype turned up a few times. V gene TRBV6-2 or TRBV6-3 combines with J gene TRBJ2-1, with D unclear. The ends were cut back, 6 bases at V and 9 bases at J, with 15 bases in the middle. The CDR3 length is 13 residues. Germline V gives CDR1 MNHEY, CDR2 SVGEGT. CDR3 protein: CASSYPVPGEQFF. DNA for the CDR3: TGTGCCAGCAGCTACCCTGTCCCCGGTGAGCAGTTCTTC.

This clonotype has more than one count but fewer than ten. The gene calls are TRBV5-6 and TRBJ2-4, with TRBD2 matching over 11 bases. The CDR3 is made up of 16 amino acids. Germline lookup yields CDR1 SGHDT and CDR2 YYEEEE. Germline trimming cut 2 bases from V and 6 bases from J; bases unmatched to any gene: 7. The CDR3 protein is CASSFPTGTSGNIQYF. DNA for the CDR3: TGTGCCAGCAGCTTCCCTACCGGGACTAGCGGAAACATTCAGTACTTC.

The chain carries TRBV5-1 and TRBJ2-7; 11 bases line up with TRBD2. J lost 3 bases, V lost 9 bases, and 8 bases had no gene match. The CDR3 has 14 residues. Germline CDR1 is SGHRS and CDR2 is YFSETQ. The CDR3 sequence: CATSLAGVSYEQYF. CDR3 sequence (DNA): TGCGCCACCTCACTAGCGGGAGTTAGCTACGAGCAGTACTTC.

This rearrangement joins TRBV28 to TRBJ2-7; D perhaps matches TRBD2 (6 bases). The length of the CDR3 is 12 residues. CDR1 MDHEN and CDR2 SYDVKM come from the germline V gene. Trimming left V 6 bases short and J 6 bases short, with 12 bases between. CDR3 sequence: CASRRGTGEQYF. DNA of the CDR3: TGTGCCAGCAGACGGGGGACGGGCGAGCAGTACTTC. Filled out from reference TRBV28 and TRBJ2-7, the complete variable domain reads DVKVTQSSRYLVKRTGEKVFLECVQDMDHENMFWYRQDPGLGLRLIYFSYDVKMKEKGDIPEGYSVSREKKERFSLILESASTNQTSMYLCASRRGTGEQYFGPGTRLTVT.

This clonotype has only a few counts. This rearrangement joins TRBV5-1 to TRBJ1-2, with a tentative D call TRBD1 (6 bases). V was pared by 0 bases and J by 7 bases, with 13 bases between. Looked up from germline, CDR1 is SGHRS and CDR2 is YFSETQ. The CDR3 is 14 residues long. This CDR3 reads CASSLEGGRFGYTF. DNA of the CDR3: TGCGCCAGCAGCTTGGAGGGGGGGCGCTTTGGCTACACCTTC. Complete variable domain (other parts from reference TRBV5-1 and TRBJ1-2): KAGVTQTPRYLIKTRGQQVTLSCSPISGHRSVSWYQQTPGQGLQFLFEYFSETQRNKGNFPGRFSGRQFSNSRSEMNVSTLELGDSALYLCASSLEGGRFGYTFGSGTRLTVV.

The gene calls are TRBV7-9 and TRBJ2-4; no clear D gene. This CDR3 spans 16 amino acids. Germline V lookup: CDR1 SEHNR, CDR2 FQNEAQ (reference sequence). The germline V and J ends were trimmed by 2 bases and 0 bases, with 11 bases remaining between them. The CDR3 here is CASSLHSDLAKNIQYF. The CDR3 nucleotides are TGTGCCAGCAGCTTACACTCAGACCTAGCCAAAAACATTCAGTACTTC.

The CDR3 bases are TGTGCCAGCAGTCATGGCGCGGGAGCGAGTGAGCAGTTCTTC. Its translation: CASSHGAGASEQFF. The chain employs TRBV27 and TRBJ2-1, with 7 bases aligning to TRBD2. Germline assignment: CDR1 MNHEY and CDR2 SMNVEV (reference sequence). The CDR3 spans 14 residues. J gave up 9 bases and V 5 bases, and 10 bases lay outside the gene matches.

The chain recombines TRBV12-3 or TRBV12-4 with TRBJ2-4; maybe TRBD1 (6 bases). Trimming took off 1 base at V and 10 bases at J, with 8 bases between the two ends. The CDR3 contains 12 residues. As DNA, the CDR3 is TGTGCCAGCAGTTTAGACAGGGTTATTCAGTACTTC. It translates to CASSLDRVIQYF.

This clonotype was detected only a few times. The chain links TRBV27 to TRBJ2-1, with 15 positions matching TRBD2. The CDR3 is made up of 13 amino acids. V dropped 8 bases and J dropped 15; count of bases not matched to a gene: 8. The V gene's germline CDR1 is MNHEY and CDR2 SMNVEV (reference sequence). CDR3 in DNA: TGTGCCAGCCGCGGACTAGCGGGAGGGCCGGGGTTCTTC. It yields the protein CASRGLAGGPGFF.

Many counts were recorded for this clonotype. This chain links TRBV10-3 with TRBJ2-1, with 8 positions matching TRBD1. V shed 3 bases, J shed 8 bases, and the junction held 9 bases outside the gene matches. This CDR3 comprises 15 residues. Per germline, CDR1 ENHRY and CDR2 SYGVKD. The DNA for the CDR3 is TGTGCCATCAGTGATACCGACAGGGGTGGCCATGAGCAGTTCTTC. Amino acids: CAISDTDRGGHEQFF.

V usage is TRBV11-2 and J usage is TRBJ1-1, with D possibly TRBD1 on 6 matching bases. The CDR3 is 15 amino acids. In germline, CDR1 is SGHAT, CDR2 FQNNGV. Trimming took 7 bases from V and 0 from J, leaving 15 bases between them. CDR3 amino acids: CASNPDSFMNTEAFF. The DNA of the CDR3 is TGTGCCAGCAACCCGGACAGTTTCATGAACACTGAAGCTTTCTTT.

This clonotype came up many times. CDR3 region: CASSQDGGYVSDTQYF. CDR3 nucleotide sequence: TGCGCCAGCAGCCAAGATGGAGGATATGTGTCCGATACGCAGTATTTT. This chain connects TRBV4-1 to TRBJ2-3, with D possibly being TRBD2 (5 bases). The CDR3 totals 16 residues. CDR1 MGHRA and CDR2 YSYEKL come from the germline V gene. Trimming pared 0 bases from V and 6 bases from J, leaving 16 bases between.

This chain connects TRBV29-1 to TRBJ2-3, with TRBD2 matching over 14 bases. J was trimmed by 5 bases and V by 3 bases; bases with no gene match: 4. The CDR3 runs 15 residues. In germline, CDR1 is SQVTM, CDR2 ANQGSEA. CDR3 bases: TGCAGCGTTGACGGGACTAGCGGGGGTTTAGATACGCAGTATTTT. It translates to CSVDGTSGGLDTQYF.

This clonotype was detected many times. J is TRBJ1-2 and V is TRBV4-1; D is perhaps TRBD1 (6 bases). This CDR3 contains 15 residues. V was shortened by 2 bases and J by 2 bases, with 12 bases between the two germline ends. Germline V gene sequence: CDR1 MGHRA, CDR2 YSYEKL. The CDR3 protein is CASSQTGTSNYGYTF. The DNA of the CDR3 is TGCGCCAGCAGCCAAACCGGGACATCAAACTATGGCTACACCTTC.

The chain uses TRBV12-3 or TRBV12-4 and TRBJ2-2, with D possibly being TRBD1 (6 bases). The CDR3 totals 14 residues. Trimming took 3 bases from V and 8 from J, leaving 13 bases between them. The CDR3 region has the DNA TGTGCCAGCAGTTTTACAGGGACGGAAGGGGAGCTGTTTTTT. Translating it yields CASSFTGTEGELFF.

This clonotype appeared a few times. This sequence joins TRBV27 and TRBJ2-7; 9 nucleotides align to TRBD1. The CDR3 covers 14 residues. V was clipped by 6 bases and J by 2 bases; unmatched bases: 5. Germline CDR1 reads MNHEY; CDR2 reads SMNVEV (reference sequence). CDR3 residues: CASSQTGGAYEQYF. CDR3 sequence (DNA): TGTGCCAGCAGCCAGACAGGGGGGGCCTACGAGCAGTACTTC.

This clonotype was found a few times. The V call is TRBV7-9, the J call TRBJ2-2; no clear D gene. The CDR3 spans 17 residues. Trimming stripped 6 bases from V and 0 bases from J, with 17 bases between. CDR1 SEHNR and CDR2 FQNEAQ come from the germline V gene (reference sequence). CDR3 sequence reads: CASRQSVQISNTGELFF. CDR3 in DNA: TGTGCCAGCAGACAATCCGTACAGATTTCGAACACCGGGGAGCTGTTTTTT.

This clonotype was counted at least ten times. The chain carries TRBV29-1 and TRBJ1-2; D unresolved. V was clipped by 0 bases and J by 2 bases, with 4 bases between them. The germline CDR1 and CDR2 sequences are SQVTM and ANQGSEA. The CDR3 is 12 residues long. The DNA of the CDR3 is TGCAGCGTTGAAGACAGGAACTATGGCTACACCTTC. Translated: CSVEDRNYGYTF.

J is TRBJ2-7 and V is TRBV7-9; D remains ambiguous. Looked up from germline, CDR1 is SEHNR and CDR2 is FQNEAQ (reference sequence). The CDR3 is 12 amino acids. V was shortened by 6 bases and J by 4 bases, with 10 bases between the two germline ends. The CDR3 spells CASSISRYEQYF. As DNA, the CDR3 is TGTGCCAGCAGTATTAGTAGGTACGAGCAGTACTTC.